This T cell receptor beta chain was obtained from a study of blood T cells in healthy people across ages. RNA extraction gave at least 5 micrograms of total RNA per sample. The CDR3 is made up of 15 amino acids. J gave up 5 bases and V 2 bases, and 7 bases lay outside the gene matches. Germline assignment: CDR1 SGHRS and CDR2 YFSETQ. A second 7 to 11 cycle PCR used barcoded and J-beta primers. TCRdb processed the 5' RACE reads anew with MiXCR; each CDR3 protein has one entry. The table has 780,000 or so distinct CDR3 sequences, approximately 53% seen once. Study observations and caveats: Those diversity estimates obtained from one million T cells were thought to be underestimates.

A note on this clonotype: As yet, its antigen is unknown.

The sample consisted of blood. The rearrangement joins TRBV5-1 to TRBJ2-7, with 10 bases matching TRBD1. The sequence was collected from a man aged 35 to 55 in good health. CDR3 DNA sequence: TGCGCCAGCAGCTTTACCGGGACAGGGGTTAACGAGCAGTACTTC. Translated, it gives CASSFTGTGVNEQYF.